A selection of T cell receptor beta chains follows, all from one sample in a study of OX40 agonist ivuxolimab in advanced cancers. Sequenced by immunoSEQ multiplex PCR; TCRdb stores in-frame clones only, minus some. The table shows some 37,000 clones, with around 89% occurring only once. The source was CD4+ or CD8+ T cells sorted from blood, collected in a trial of the OX40 agonist ivuxolimab. The receptor set was obtained from an adult with an advanced solid tumor such as melanoma, head and neck, liver or kidney cancer. CDR3s include the opening cysteine and the closing phenylalanine or tryptophan. Each record gives: D gene, J gene, clone size, V gene, CDR3 DNA, CDR3 protein. The D gene is left open where the match is weak. For some rows the clone size is stated as once, few or many, or as a class when expanded; others skip it.

D: .
J: TRBJ2-7
size: .
V: TRBV19
DNA: TGTGCCAGTAGTATAAGTGGACAGAACTACGAGCAGTACTTC
CDR3: CASSISGQNYEQYF

D: TRBD1
J: TRBJ2-7
size: .
V: TRBV11-2
DNA: TGTGCCAGCAGCTTAGATGGGGACAGGACCTACGAGCAGTACTTC
CDR3: CASSLDGDRTYEQYF

D: .
J: TRBJ2-2
size: .
V: TRBV13
DNA: TGTGCCAGCAGCTCCCCGGGAAGCGGGGAGCTGTTTTTT
CDR3: CASSSPGSGELFF

D: TRBD1
J: TRBJ1-4
size: .
V: TRBV5-5
DNA: TGTGCCAGCAGCTTGGGACAGGGGCTGGAACTGTTTTTT
CDR3: CASSLGQGLELFF

D: .
J: TRBJ1-2
size: .
V: TRBV30
DNA: TGTGCCTGGAGTGTACTAGGGGGTAACTATGGCTACACCTTC
CDR3: CAWSVLGGNYGYTF

D: TRBD2
J: TRBJ2-5
size: .
V: TRBV13
DNA: TGTGCCAGCAGCTTAGGCCCAACTAGCGGGACGGGAGAGACCCAGTACTTC
CDR3: CASSLGPTSGTGETQYF

D: TRBD2
J: TRBJ2-4
size: .
V: TRBV13
DNA: TGTGCCAGCAGCTTTAGACTAGCGGGGCAAAACATTCAGTACTTC
CDR3: CASSFRLAGQNIQYF

D: .
J: TRBJ1-5
size: .
V: TRBV6-4
DNA: TGTGCCAGCGGACCGGGTCAGCCCCAGCATTTT
CDR3: CASGPGQPQHF

D: .
J: TRBJ2-3
size: .
V: TRBV5-1
DNA: TGCGCCAGCAGCTTGGTCCCCGCAGATACGCAGTATTTT
CDR3: CASSLVPADTQYF

D: TRBD2
J: TRBJ2-7
size: .
V: TRBV27
DNA: TGTGCCAGCAGCCAATATAGCGGGAGGCTCTACGAGCAGTACTTC
CDR3: CASSQYSGRLYEQYF

D: TRBD1
J: TRBJ1-1
size: .
V: TRBV4-2
DNA: TGTGCCAGCAGCCAGGGGGAAGGGACAGGGGTTGACACTGAAGCTTTCTTT
CDR3: CASSQGEGTGVDTEAFF

D: .
J: TRBJ2-1
size: .
V: TRBV5-5
DNA: TGTGCCAGCAGCTTATGGCAAACGGAGCAGTTCTTC
CDR3: CASSLWQTEQFF

D: .
J: TRBJ2-7
size: .
V: TRBV2
DNA: TGTGCCAGCAGACGAACCGACTGGTACTACGAGCAGTACTTC
CDR3: CASRRTDWYYEQYF

D: .
J: TRBJ1-3
size: once
V: TRBV11-2
DNA: TGTGCCAGCAGCCCTTCCTCGGGGGACACCATATATTTT
CDR3: CASSPSSGDTIYF

D: .
J: TRBJ2-7
size: .
V: TRBV29-1
DNA: TGCAGCGTTGAAGGGAGCTCCTACGAGCAGTACTTC
CDR3: CSVEGSSYEQYF

D: .
J: TRBJ2-3
size: .
V: TRBV13
DNA: TGTGCCAGCAGCTTAGGCCTCCGGGGGAGCACAGATACGCAGTATTTT
CDR3: CASSLGLRGSTDTQYF

D: .
J: TRBJ2-1
size: .
V: TRBV6-1
DNA: TGTGCCAGCAGTGAAGCCCGCACCTCTTGGGATGAGCAGTTCTTC
CDR3: CASSEARTSWDEQFF

D: .
J: TRBJ1-5
size: .
V: TRBV15
DNA: TGTGCCACCAGCGAAAAGGTCGGCGGTCAGCCCCAGCATTTT
CDR3: CATSEKVGGQPQHF

D: .
J: TRBJ2-5
size: .
V: TRBV4-3
DNA: TGCGCCAGCAGCCAAGATGGAAGGAACCAAGAGACCCAGTACTTC
CDR3: CASSQDGRNQETQYF

D: .
J: TRBJ1-1
size: .
V: TRBV7-8
DNA: TGTGCCAGCAGCTTCAGCCACGGGGGCAGGACTGAAGCTTTCTTT
CDR3: CASSFSHGGRTEAFF

D: .
J: TRBJ1-1
size: .
V: TRBV28
DNA: TGTGCCAGCAGTTGGGAGTCGTGGGGTTTCTTT
CDR3: CASSWESWGFF

D: .
J: TRBJ2-7
size: .
V: TRBV30
DNA: TGTGCCTGGAGTTCAACGACAGGCAACGAGCAGTACTTC
CDR3: CAWSSTTGNEQYF

D: TRBD1
J: TRBJ1-2
size: .
V: TRBV9
DNA: TGTGCCAGCAGCGAGACAGGGGCTAACTATGGCTACACCTTC
CDR3: CASSETGANYGYTF

D: .
J: TRBJ2-7
size: once
V: TRBV13
DNA: TGTGCCAGCAGCCCCCGGGGAGGGGGCAACGTCGAGCAGTACTTC
CDR3: CASSPRGGGNVEQYF

D: .
J: TRBJ2-7
size: .
V: TRBV4-1
DNA: TGCGCCAGCAGTCCCGGGAGCGAGCAGTACTTC
CDR3: CASSPGSEQYF

D: .
J: TRBJ2-3
size: few
V: TRBV9
DNA: TGTGCCAGCAGCTTATCGGACTGGCTTTTTGGAGCAGATACGCAGTATTTT
CDR3: CASSLSDWLFGADTQYF

D: TRBD2
J: TRBJ2-1
size: once
V: TRBV5-1
DNA: TGCGCCAGCAGCCCCCCTGGTCTAGCGGGAGGCCCGTTAGAAAATGAGCAGTTCTTC
CDR3: CASSPPGLAGGPLENEQFF

D: .
J: TRBJ2-2
size: .
V: TRBV7-9
DNA: TGTGCCAGCAGCTTAGGGAATTCGGCCACCGGGGAGCTGTTTTTT
CDR3: CASSLGNSATGELFF